This entry lists 22 T cell receptor beta chains sequenced from one sample in a study of blood T cell repertoires in COVID-19. Sequenced by immunoSEQ multiplex PCR; TCRdb stores in-frame clones only, minus some. The sample comprises about 150,000 clones, 65% to 80% of which are singletons, and 4.2% rests with the top ten. The specimen sequenced was peripheral blood. These receptor sequences come from a man aged 55 to 70 with acute or convalescent COVID-19.

In nucleotides, the CDR3 is TGCAGTGCTAGTTCAGCGGGAGGGGCCTACGAGCAGTACTTC. Its translation: CSASSAGGAYEQYF. This rearrangement joins TRBV20-1 to TRBJ2-7; TRBD2 aligns across 10 bases. The V gene end was trimmed by 3 bases and the J gene end by 2 bases; junction bases not matched to a gene: 4. The CDR3 loop spans 14 amino acids. Per germline, CDR1 DFQATT and CDR2 SNEGSKA (reference sequence).

The CDR3 nucleotides are TGCGCCAGCAGCTTGACGAGCGGGGGGAACATTCAGTACTTC. Protein: CASSLTSGGNIQYF. The genes are TRBV5-1 and TRBJ2-4; 9 nucleotides agree with TRBD2. The V gene end was trimmed by 1 base and the J gene end by 7 bases; junction bases not matched to a gene: 3. The CDR3 runs 14 residues. CDR1 and CDR2 from the germline V gene are SGHRS and YFSETQ.

This chain connects TRBV10-3 to TRBJ1-5; D is ambiguous. Trimming pared 4 bases from V and 0 bases from J, leaving 7 bases between. The CDR3 loop spans 14 amino acids. The germline CDR1 and CDR2 sequences are ENHRY and SYGVKD. CDR3 in amino acids: CAISGDISNQPQHF. CDR3 DNA sequence: TGTGCCATCAGTGGAGACATTAGCAATCAGCCCCAGCATTTT.

The chain links TRBV10-1 to TRBJ1-1, with 7 bases that match TRBD1. Germline CDR1 and CDR2: WNHNN and SYGVQD (reference sequence). The length of the CDR3 is 14 residues. V lost 2 bases and J lost 3; bases outside the gene matches: 3. The CDR3 loop reads CASSEGTDYTEAFF. The CDR3 DNA sequence: TGCGCCAGCAGTGAGGGGACAGACTACACTGAAGCTTTCTTT.

The V and J genes are TRBV18 and TRBJ2-7, with a tentative D call TRBD1 (5 bases). In germline, CDR1 is KGHSH, CDR2 LQKENI. V was cut by 4 bases and J by 6 bases, with 16 bases left in between. The CDR3 consists of 14 residues. The CDR3, as DNA: TGTGCCAGCTCACGATCAGGGTTTGGAAGCGAGCAGTACTTC. It encodes CASSRSGFGSEQYF.

V gene TRBV19 combines with J gene TRBJ1-2; tentatively, D is TRBD1 (5 bases). Trimming removed 7 bases from V and 2 bases from J, with 17 bases in between. The CDR3 runs to 15 residues. Germline assignment: CDR1 LNHDA and CDR2 SQIVND (reference sequence). The DNA for the CDR3 is TGTGCCAGTACACGGGGGGGTTATTTGAACTATGGCTACACCTTC. It yields the protein CASTRGGYLNYGYTF.

The chain has TRBV6-6 and TRBJ2-5; 12 bases match TRBD2. The CDR3 has 18 amino acids. V lost 5 bases and J lost 5; bases outside the gene matches: 15. Germline CDR1 is MNHNY and CDR2 is SVGAGI (reference sequence). The CDR3: CASSPRVASGRGRETQYF. For the CDR3, the DNA is TGTGCCAGCAGTCCCCGTGTGGCTAGCGGGAGGGGGAGGGAGACCCAGTACTTC.

J is TRBJ1-5 and V is TRBV28, with a possible D match to TRBD1 (6 bases). There are 15 residues in the CDR3. Germline V gene sequence: CDR1 MDHEN, CDR2 SYDVKM. V lost 6 bases to trimming and J lost 1 base, with 13 bases between them. DNA for the CDR3: TGTGCCAGCAGCTCCGGACAGAGAAGCAATCAGCCCCAGCATTTT. As protein: CASSSGQRSNQPQHF.

The chain combines TRBV28 with TRBJ2-7; a weak D match, TRBD2 (6 bases). Per germline, CDR1 MDHEN and CDR2 SYDVKM. V dropped 3 bases and J dropped 4 bases, with 13 bases sitting between them. The CDR3 runs 14 residues. The CDR3 sequence: CASSFYGSAYEQYF. CDR3 bases: TGTGCCAGCAGTTTTTACGGGAGTGCTTACGAGCAGTACTTC.

The chain employs TRBV7-2 and TRBJ1-2; TRBD1 might be the D (6 bases). CDR1 SGHTA and CDR2 FQGNSA come from the germline V gene. V was cut by 4 bases and J by 7 bases, with 19 bases left in between. This CDR3 has 15 residues. CDR3 in amino acids: CASSSYPTGLGGYTF. The CDR3, as DNA: TGTGCCAGCAGCTCTTACCCTACAGGGCTCGGTGGCTACACCTTC.

V and J are TRBV18 and TRBJ1-4, with 7 bases matching TRBD1. This CDR3 comprises 15 residues. J gave up 5 bases and V 3 bases, and 6 bases lay outside the gene matches. Germline lookup yields CDR1 KGHSH and CDR2 LQKENI. The CDR3: CASSPSDRMNEKLFF. Here the CDR3 DNA reads TGTGCCAGCTCACCTTCGGACAGGATGAATGAAAAACTGTTTTTT.

The rearrangement links TRBV10-3 to TRBJ1-5, with D tentatively TRBD1 (6 bases). This CDR3 spans 15 amino acids. V lost 3 bases, J lost 6 bases, and 15 bases lay in between. Germline CDR1 and CDR2: ENHRY and SYGVKD. The CDR3 coding sequence is TGTGCCATCAGTGAAGGAAGTCAAGGGGGTCAGCCCCAGCATTTT. Amino acids: CAISEGSQGGQPQHF.

This clone occurred once. The chain carries TRBV5-1 and TRBJ2-1, with 7 nucleotides matching TRBD2. Germline assignment: CDR1 SGHRS and CDR2 YFSETQ. The length of the CDR3 is 16 residues. The J segment lost 6 bases and the V segment lost 7 bases, leaving 16 bases of the junction unmatched. CDR3 in amino acids: CASGALGEGRGNEQFF. In nucleotides, the CDR3 is TGCGCCAGCGGAGCTCTAGGGGAGGGCCGGGGCAATGAGCAGTTCTTC.

The chain is built from TRBV19 and TRBJ2-7; TRBD2 is a possible D gene (5 bases). V lost 4 bases and J 6 bases, leaving 13 bases between the germline ends. Per the germline V gene, CDR1 is LNHDA and CDR2 is SQIVND (reference sequence). CDR3 length: 13 residues. CDR3 sequence: CASSTHQEGEQYF. DNA for the CDR3: TGTGCCAGTAGTACCCATCAAGAGGGCGAGCAGTACTTC.

The V gene is TRBV9, the J gene TRBJ2-1, with 8 bases fitting TRBD2. This CDR3 has 15 amino acids. The V and J ends lost 3 bases and 7 bases, in that order; junction bases with no gene match: 9. CDR1 and CDR2 (germline): SGDLS, YYNGEE. The CDR3 DNA reads as TGTGCCAGCAGCGCGGGGACTAGTTTCACAAATGAGCAGTTCTTC. Protein product: CASSAGTSFTNEQFF.

The chain is built from TRBV5-1 and TRBJ1-1; D is perhaps TRBD1 (5 bases). The germline V gene has CDR1 SGHRS and CDR2 YFSETQ. V lost 0 bases and J lost 7, with 13 bases in between. The CDR3 spans 14 residues. The CDR3: CASSLGGRENEAFF. CDR3 nucleotides: TGCGCCAGCAGCTTGGGGGGCCGCGAAAATGAAGCTTTCTTT.

The rearrangement uses TRBV10-1 and TRBJ2-1; 11 positions agree with TRBD2. There are 16 residues in the CDR3. The V and J ends lost 6 bases and 2 bases, in that order; junction bases with no gene match: 6. Germline loops: CDR1 WNHNN, CDR2 SYGVQD (reference sequence). The CDR3 loop reads CASSPNSGRAYNEQFF. The CDR3 region has the DNA TGCGCCAGCAGCCCAAATAGCGGGAGGGCCTACAATGAGCAGTTCTTC.

This clone is a singleton in its sample. This chain uses TRBV7-3 with TRBJ2-7; D not certain. Germline V CDR1 and CDR2: SGHTA, FQGTGA. Between the trimmed V and J ends, which lost 0 bases and 2 bases, there was a span of 5 bases. The CDR3 covers 13 residues. For the CDR3, the DNA is TGTGCCAGCAGCTTAACTGACACCTACGAGCAGTACTTC. This codes for CASSLTDTYEQYF.

J is TRBJ2-1 and V is TRBV19; TRBD2 aligns across 9 bases. V was clipped by 6 bases and J by 5 bases; unmatched bases: 11. This CDR3 has 16 amino acids. Germline V gene lookup returns CDR1 LNHDA and CDR2 SQIVND (reference sequence). Here the CDR3 reads CASSLFSGSINNEQFF. Here the CDR3 DNA reads TGTGCCAGTAGCCTATTTAGCGGGAGTATCAACAATGAGCAGTTCTTC.

Only a few counts were recorded for this clone. The chain is built from TRBV11-2 and TRBJ2-4; 11 bases align to TRBD2. The V gene end was trimmed by 5 bases and the J gene end by 4 bases; junction bases not matched to a gene: 7. The CDR3 extends over 16 amino acids. CDR1 is SGHAT, CDR2 FQNNGV, per germline. The CDR3: CASSPLTSGDKNIQYF. CDR3 in DNA: TGTGCCAGCAGCCCACTGACTAGCGGGGATAAAAACATTCAGTACTTC.

The chain has TRBV6-5 and TRBJ2-5; tentative D call: TRBD1 (6 bases). V lost 6 bases to trimming and J lost 11 bases, with 19 bases between them. The germline CDR1 and CDR2 sequences are MNHEY and SVGAGI. The CDR3 is 13 residues long. The CDR3 region is CASRIRGYERQYF. CDR3 bases: TGTGCCAGCAGAATCAGGGGTTATGAGCGTCAGTACTTC.

This chain connects TRBV18 to TRBJ1-1; 9 bases line up with TRBD1. V gave up 0 bases and J gave up 11 bases; unmatched junction bases: 7. Germline V gene sequence: CDR1 KGHSH, CDR2 LQKENI. This CDR3 contains 14 residues. CDR3 protein: CASSPPSQGAPAFF. CDR3 DNA: TGTGCCAGCTCACCACCATCACAGGGGGCGCCGGCTTTCTTT. The complete variable domain, with remaining parts taken from reference TRBV18 and TRBJ1-1, reads NAGVMQNPRHLVRRRGQEARLRCSPMKGHSHVYWYRQLPEEGLKFMVYLQKENIIDESGMPKERFSAEFPKEGPSILRIQQVVRGDSAAYFCASSPPSQGAPAFFGQGTRLTVV.